A selection of T cell receptor beta chains follows, all from one sample in a study of blood T cell repertoires in COVID-19. TCRdb's table, derived via immunoSEQ multiplex PCR, lists solely in-frame clones and lacks some. This sample has around 94,000 clones, with around 87% found just once. Specimen: peripheral blood. All receptors come from a man aged 50 or older with active or convalescent COVID-19. CDR3s include the opening cysteine and the closing phenylalanine or tryptophan. A D gene is named only where the DNA matches it firmly. Not every row has a clone size; where given, it reads once, few, many or a size class.

J | V | D | size | CDR3 | DNA
TRBJ1-1 | TRBV7-9 | TRBD1 | - | CASSRTGPYTEAFF | TGTGCCAGCAGCAGGACAGGGCCGTACACTGAAGCTTTCTTT
TRBJ1-5 | TRBV28 | - | - | CASSSQGATNQPQHF | TGTGCCAGCAGTTCCCAAGGGGCTACTAATCAGCCCCAGCATTTT
TRBJ2-6 | TRBV7-2 | TRBD1 | - | CASSPGQGLGGANVLTF | TGTGCCAGCAGCCCCGGACAGGGGCTGGGAGGGGCCAACGTCCTGACTTTC
TRBJ1-2 | TRBV1 | - | - | CTSSQVRMGQVGGGYTF | TGCACCAGCAGCCAAGTTCGAATGGGACAGGTAGGAGGTGGCTACACCTTC
TRBJ2-5 | TRBV2 | - | - | CASSGEIVQYF | TGTGCCAGCAGTGGGGAGATTGTCCAGTACTTC
TRBJ1-5 | TRBV6-5 | - | many | CASSKGQMSNQPQHF | TGTGCCAGCAGCAAAGGACAGATGAGCAATCAGCCCCAGCATTTT
TRBJ2-2 | TRBV6-4 | - | few | CASSPSEGLELFF | TGTGCCAGCAGTCCTTCGGAGGGACTGGAGCTGTTTTTT
TRBJ2-4 | TRBV11-2 | - | - | CASSLERGPTVLAKNIQYF | TGTGCCAGCAGCTTAGAGCGGGGGCCGACCGTTTTAGCCAAAAACATTCAGTACTTC
TRBJ2-1 | TRBV2 | - | - | CASSEIPGGVSYNEQFF | TGTGCCAGCAGTGAAATCCCCGGCGGGGTCTCCTACAATGAGCAGTTCTTC
TRBJ1-2 | TRBV12-3/TRBV12-4 | - | - | CASSPDRTYGYTF | TGTGCCAGCAGTCCGGACAGAACCTATGGCTACACCTTC
TRBJ1-2 | TRBV27 | - | - | CASSLMGAPSGYTF | TGTGCCAGCAGTTTAATGGGGGCCCCTTCTGGCTACACCTTC
TRBJ1-5 | TRBV28 | - | - | CASSLGSGNGNQPQHF | TGTGCCAGCAGTTTGGGGAGCGGCAATGGGAATCAGCCCCAGCATTTT
TRBJ1-6 | TRBV19 | - | - | CASRETGPRGSPLHF | TGTGCCAGTAGGGAGACTGGACCTAGGGGTTCACCCCTCCACTTT
TRBJ1-1 | TRBV5-4 | - | - | CASSLAPGSTEAFF | TGTGCCAGCAGCTTGGCCCCGGGGAGCACTGAAGCTTTCTTT
TRBJ1-1 | TRBV27 | - | - | CASSKQGPNTEAFF | TGTGCCAGCAGCAAACAGGGACCCAACACTGAAGCTTTCTTT
TRBJ1-5 | TRBV6-5 | TRBD1 | few | CASSPDRDSNQPQHF | TGTGCCAGCAGCCCGGACAGGGATAGCAATCAGCCCCAGCATTTT
TRBJ1-4 | TRBV27 | TRBD1 | - | CASSSGTGLNLLF | TGTGCCAGCAGTTCCGGGACAGGGTTGAATTTGTTATTT
TRBJ1-2 | TRBV5-8 | TRBD1 | - | CASSLAGGVSYGYTF | TGTGCCAGCAGCTTGGCAGGGGGCGTATCGTATGGCTACACCTTC